This T cell receptor beta chain stems from a study of blood T cells in healthy people across ages. With V trimmed by 1 base and J by 3 bases, 4 bases remained unmatched. The CDR3 covers 16 residues. Per the germline V gene, CDR1 is SGHTA and CDR2 is FQGNSA. It was with a sample-barcoded 5' primer and a J-beta primer mix that a second PCR of roughly 7 to 11 cycles was run. MiXCR, applied by TCRdb to the 5' RACE reads, yields one record per CDR3 protein. The sample has fewer than 1.5 million distinct CDR3 sequences; approximately 40% are singletons. Total RNA extraction produced at least 6 micrograms (per sample) for the study. This clonotype was counted between two and nine times.

The source material was blood. The chain is built from TRBV7-2 and TRBJ1-3, with 9 positions matching TRBD1. The TCR sequence derives from a woman aged 18-29 years in good health. The CDR3 spells CASSLVGTGNGNTIYF. CDR3 nucleotides: TGTGCCAGCAGCTTAGTGGGGACAGGGAATGGAAACACCATATATTTT.